Below, 3 T cell receptor beta chains from the same sample are listed, as sequenced in a study of beta chain features in type 1 diabetes. General study findings and limits: Within each of all four CD4+ subsets, Type 1 diabetes patients had TCRB CDR3s that were moderately but significantly shorter.

Their specific antigens are unknown. The isolated RNA, all of it, was reverse transcribed, so expressed TCRB transcripts were what got sequenced. Sequenced by immunoSEQ multiplex PCR; TCRdb stores in-frame clones only, minus some. The repertoire holds about 150,000 clones, about 9% seen once, with roughly 0.7% in the top ten. The specimen was central memory CD4+ T cells from blood. These receptor sequences come from a woman aged 30 to 39 with type 1 diabetes.

A note on this clone: Other nucleotide sequences from this sample produce the same CDR3. The CDR3 DNA sequence: TGCAGCGTCCCGGGACAGGGGAACTACGAGCAGTACTTC. Protein sequence: CSVPGQGNYEQYF. V and J are TRBV29-1 and TRBJ2-7, with 10 bases matching TRBD1. Germline CDR1 SQVTM, CDR2 ANQGSEA. The CDR3 length is 13 residues. After removal of 6 bases from V and 3 bases from J, the junction contained 5 bases not matched to a gene.

CDR3 in amino acids: CAWSVGGSSQDTQYF. The CDR3 coding sequence is TGTGCCTGGAGTGTGGGCGGGAGTTCCCAAGATACGCAGTATTTT. The V and J genes are TRBV30 and TRBJ2-3; 7 bases match TRBD2. J gave up 5 bases and V 0 bases, and 8 bases lay outside the gene matches. This CDR3 contains 15 residues. In germline, CDR1 is GTSNPN, CDR2 SVGIG (reference sequence).

This clone was seen a few times. The chain employs TRBV11-3 and TRBJ2-2, with 7 bases lining up with TRBD2. The V and J ends lost 5 bases and 6 bases, in that order; junction bases with no gene match: 6. The CDR3 contains 14 residues. Germline values: CDR1 SGHNT, CDR2 YENEEA. In nucleotides, the CDR3 is TGTGCCAGCAGCCACGAGCGGGAAGCCGGGGAGCTGTTTTTT. Translating gives CASSHEREAGELFF.